This T cell receptor (beta chain) was identified during a study of T cells in Graves' hyperthyroidism and ophthalmopathy. Whole-study findings and limits: A model of 13 V-J pairs discriminated ophthalmopathy from stable hyperthyroidism. Most thyroid clonotypes with frequency above 0.001 were detected in blood.

Comments on this clonotype: Antigen unknown. A much larger clone lies one base from this, so it may be a read error.

Uncontrolled infection, other autoimmune disease, pregnancy and lactation each barred patients from inclusion. CDR3 length: 14 residues. CDR1 and CDR2 from the germline V gene are SGHVS and FQNEAQ. V was trimmed by 5 bases and J by 8 bases, leaving 15 bases between them. Template material for amplifying TCR beta CDR3 regions consisted of RNA transcripts. The primer set for the first-round RT-PCR of the TCR CDR3 was HTBI. MiXCR, applied by TCRdb to the multiplex PCR reads, yields one record per CDR3 protein. The sample contains 500,000 to 800,000 distinct CDR3 sequences, just under 45% of which appear only once.

The receptor was derived from an adult man with Graves' disease, either hyperthyroidism or ophthalmopathy (not recorded which). J is TRBJ1-4 and V is TRBV7-8, with D hard to call. Sequences were obtained from peripheral blood or thyroid tissue (not recorded which). The CDR3 bases are TGTGCCAGCAGCGCCGACCATTCTGCCGAAAAACTGTTTTTT. Amino acid sequence: CASSADHSAEKLFF.